Listed here are 10 T cell receptor beta chains from one sample, sequenced in a study of control samples from healthy donors and cancer patients. Using immunoSEQ multiplex PCR, the repertoire was profiled, and TCRdb retains in-frame clones only, with some absent. The sample lists just over 15,000 clones, around 87% occurring once. The sample comprised PBMCs. The receptors shown here come from a woman aged 70-85 years with colorectal cancer.

V usage is TRBV10-3 and J usage is TRBJ2-3, with TRBD2 matching 9 bases. The CDR3 is 15 residues long. Germline-derived CDR1 and CDR2 are ENHRY and SYGVKD. The J segment lost 4 bases and the V segment lost 4 bases, leaving 6 bases of the junction unmatched. The CDR3 sequence: CAISAAAGGPDTQYF. CDR3 nucleotides: TGTGCCATCAGTGCCGCGGCGGGAGGGCCAGATACGCAGTATTTT.

The V call is TRBV18, the J call TRBJ1-5; 7 nucleotides agree with TRBD1. This CDR3 is 16 amino acids long. Germline V lookup: CDR1 KGHSH, CDR2 LQKENI. V shed 6 bases and J 9 bases; nucleotides not matched to a gene: 17. This chain's CDR3 is CASSQRQGEAGGPQHF. The CDR3 DNA follows: TGTGCCAGCTCTCAGCGACAGGGTGAGGCTGGAGGGCCCCAGCATTTT.

The V and J genes are TRBV19 and TRBJ1-4; D is unresolved. Trimming removed 4 bases from V and 5 bases from J, with 35 bases in between. Germline loops: CDR1 LNHDA, CDR2 SQIVND (reference sequence). The CDR3 consists of 22 residues. CDR3 sequence: CASSTTFTGSGGPGGPNEKLFF. The DNA for the CDR3 is TGTGCCAGTAGTACGACCTTCACTGGGTCCGGCGGGCCAGGCGGGCCCAATGAAAAACTGTTTTTT.

This chain joins TRBV4-1 and TRBJ2-7, with a tentative D call TRBD1 (6 bases). There are 14 residues in the CDR3. Trimming took 6 bases from V and 5 from J, leaving 17 bases between them. Germline V lookup: CDR1 MGHRA, CDR2 YSYEKL. The CDR3 loop is CASRAAGTYDEQYF. As DNA, the CDR3 is TGCGCCAGCAGAGCAGCCGGGACATATGACGAGCAGTACTTC.

The chain recombines TRBV27 with TRBJ1-5; tentatively, D is TRBD1 (6 bases). V was cut by 6 bases and J by 4 bases, with 13 bases left in between. The CDR3 extends over 14 amino acids. Germline CDR1 and CDR2: MNHEY and SMNVEV (reference sequence). The CDR3 DNA follows: TGTGCCAGCAGACCGACAGGCTATAATCAGCCCCAGCATTTT. Translated: CASRPTGYNQPQHF.

The V and J genes are TRBV5-1 and TRBJ2-1; the D gene is possibly TRBD2 (7 bases). This CDR3 has 17 amino acids. The germline gives CDR1 SGHRS, CDR2 YFSETQ. V lost 4 bases to trimming and J lost 3 bases, with 20 bases between them. In nucleotides, the CDR3 is TGCGCCAGCAGCCCAAGCAAGGGGGACTATGTCTACAATGAGCAGTTCTTC. Amino acids: CASSPSKGDYVYNEQFF.

V and J are TRBV7-9 and TRBJ1-2; TRBD1 agrees at 7 bases. The CDR3 is made up of 15 amino acids. V gave up 5 bases and J gave up 3 bases; unmatched junction bases: 9. Germline V gene sequence: CDR1 SEHNR, CDR2 FQNEAQ (reference sequence). The CDR3 is CASSPGRGQHYGYTF. In nucleotides, the CDR3 is TGTGCCAGCAGCCCCGGCCGGGGACAGCACTATGGCTACACCTTC. Full variable domain (remainder filled in from reference TRBV7-9 and TRBJ1-2): DTGVSQNPRHKITKRGQNVTFRCDPISEHNRLYWYRQTLGQGPEFLTYFQNEAQLEKSRLLSDRFSAERPKGSFSTLEIQRTEQGDSAMYLCASSPGRGQHYGYTFGSGTRLTVV.

The V and J genes are TRBV3-1 (or the pseudogene TRBV3-2) and TRBJ2-7, with D hard to call. Germline values: CDR1 LGHDT, CDR2 YNNKEL (reference sequence). V lost 0 bases to trimming and J lost 2 bases, with 8 bases between them. The CDR3 loop spans 14 amino acids. The CDR3 reads CASSQDWATYEQYF. CDR3 DNA sequence: TGTGCCAGCAGCCAAGACTGGGCGACCTACGAGCAGTACTTC.

The V call is TRBV7-2, the J call TRBJ1-1; 8 bases are a match to TRBD1. After removal of 3 bases from V and 3 bases from J, the junction contained 3 bases not matched to a gene. This CDR3 is built from 14 residues. The germline gives CDR1 SGHTA, CDR2 FQGNSA. The CDR3 region is CASSFDRGDTEAFF. CDR3 sequence (DNA): TGTGCCAGCAGCTTCGACAGGGGTGACACTGAAGCTTTCTTT.

This clone was recorded once. The chain combines TRBV6-2 or TRBV6-3 with TRBJ1-6; no reliable D call. The CDR3 extends over 16 amino acids. CDR1 and CDR2 (germline): MNHEY, SVGEGT. The V gene lost 5 bases and the J gene lost 0 bases, with 11 bases spanning the gap. CDR3 loop: CASSQTQSSYNSPLHF. The CDR3 coding sequence is TGTGCCAGCAGTCAGACCCAGAGCTCCTATAATTCACCCCTCCACTTT.